These 2 T cell receptor beta chains came from one sample sequenced in a study of blood T cell repertoires in COVID-19. Assay used: immunoSEQ multiplex PCR; TCRdb lists only in-frame clones, some missing. The profile shows 150,000 to 200,000 clones, more than 75% of them singletons. Sequences were obtained from peripheral blood. The receptors originated from a human donor in a cohort sampled during active COVID-19.

About this clone itself: A read error may produce the germline difference seen at one junction end. The gene calls are TRBV3-1 (or the pseudogene TRBV3-2) and TRBJ2-7; 11 bases agree with TRBD2. The CDR3 is 17 residues long. CDR1 is LGHDT and CDR2 is YNNKEL in the germline V gene (reference sequence). The CDR3 DNA reads TGTGCCGGCAGCCAACCTCCCAGACTAGCGGGGATCGACGAGCAGTACTTC. This codes for CAGSQPPRLAGIDEQYF.

In this sample, this clone turned up once. The gene calls are TRBV4-3 and TRBJ2-3, with a tentative D call TRBD1 (6 bases). The CDR3 loop spans 14 amino acids. Germline CDR1 and CDR2: LGHNA and YSLEER. The V and J ends lost 0 bases and 8 bases respectively, with 12 bases between them. The CDR3 reads CASSQEPGTTTQYF. CDR3 DNA sequence: TGCGCCAGCAGCCAAGAGCCAGGGACAACTACGCAGTATTTT.